In this sample, the clone carrying this T cell receptor beta chain turned up many times. Its cognate antigen is unknown. These data belong to a study of T cells after yellow fever vaccination. V shed 7 bases, J shed 2 bases, and the junction held 7 bases outside the gene matches. The CDR3 spans 15 residues. TCRdb recomputed calls from the 5' RACE reads with MiXCR, one row per CDR3 protein. There are some 110,000 distinct CDR3 sequences in the sample; more than 6% occur only once, and just under 2.5% lies in the top ten. Points from the study as a whole: Although the secondary response was weaker, it peaked faster, at day 5 versus 15.

Here the sequenced sample was CD4+ T cells sorted from PBMCs, taken 10 to 11 days after the first yellow fever vaccination. The TCR sequence derives from a man between 18 and 29 years old who received the YFV17D yellow fever vaccine. The rearrangement links TRBV12-3 or TRBV12-4 to TRBJ2-5, with 10 nucleotides matching TRBD1. CDR3 DNA: TGTGCCAGCACCCCGGGACAGGGGTATCAAGAGACCCAGTACTTC. This sequence encodes CASTPGQGYQETQYF.